Shown below are 3 T cell receptor beta chains from a single sample sequenced in a study of breast tumors, draining lymph nodes, adjacent tissues. TCRdb reprocessed the multiplex PCR reads with MiXCR, giving one entry per CDR3 protein. This repertoire shows approximately 100,000 distinct CDR3 sequences, less than 25% found once; its top ten account for roughly 1.3%. Axillary draining lymph nodes of breast cancer patients supplied the node samples. The specimen was axillary lymph node tissue. These receptors all come from a female donor with breast cancer. Some clones in this sample may be carry-over from other donors' samples.

In this sample, this clonotype turned up many times. J is TRBJ1-5 and V is TRBV4-1; 9 bases are shared with TRBD1. The CDR3 totals 16 residues. Germline CDR1 MGHRA, CDR2 YSYEKL. Germline trimming cut 3 bases from V and 1 base from J; bases unmatched to any gene: 4. The CDR3: CASSQGQGVSNQPQHF. The CDR3 coding sequence is TGCGCCAGCAGCCAGGGACAGGGAGTAAGCAATCAGCCCCAGCATTTT.

About this clonotype itself: A much larger clone lies one base from this, so it may be a read error. Given the absence of the conserved phenylalanine or tryptophan at the CDR3 end, a read error is likely. This chain links TRBV15 with TRBJ2-7; TRBD2 is a possible D gene (6 bases). V was trimmed by 4 bases and J by 4 bases, leaving 11 bases between them. The CDR3 sequence is 13 residues long. Germline CDR1 is LNHNV and CDR2 is YYDKDF (reference sequence). The CDR3 loop is CATSTDSGYEQYL. The CDR3, as DNA: TGTGCCACCAGCACGGATAGCGGTTACGAGCAGTACCTC.

The chain recombines TRBV20-1 with TRBJ1-6; 8 bases match TRBD1. CDR1 DFQATT and CDR2 SNEGSKA come from the germline V gene (reference sequence). CDR3 length: 15 residues. Trimming cost V 5 bases and J 7 bases; bases outside gene matches: 10. The CDR3 region has the DNA TGCAGTGCTCCAGGATCAGGGGGCGAAAATTCACCCCTCCACTTT. It codes for CSAPGSGGENSPLHF.